The 22 T cell receptor beta chains in this list originate from one sample, sequenced in a study of T cells in Graves' hyperthyroidism and ophthalmopathy. RNA transcripts gave rise to amplified TCR beta CDR3 regions. A set of HTBI primers served as the primers for a first-round RT-PCR of the TCR CDR3. MiXCR was run by TCRdb on the multiplex PCR reads, yielding one entry per CDR3 protein. The table lists hundreds of thousands of distinct CDR3 sequences, about 38% of them singletons. Input material: blood. The receptors here all came from a man younger than 35 with Graves' hyperthyroidism.

The gene calls are TRBV15 and TRBJ2-2; TRBD2 might be the D (6 bases). V was cut by 0 bases and J by 0 bases, with 11 bases left in between. The germline V gene has CDR1 LNHNV and CDR2 YYDKDF (reference sequence). The CDR3 runs 17 residues. CDR3: CATSRDHPSANTGELFF. CDR3 sequence (DNA): TGTGCCACCAGCAGAGATCATCCTAGCGCGAACACCGGGGAGCTGTTTTTT.

This clonotype was recorded at least ten times. This sequence joins TRBV12-3 or TRBV12-4 and TRBJ2-7; 11 bases agree with TRBD1. The ends lost 5 bases at V and 6 bases at J; junction bases unmatched: 6. CDR3 size: 14 residues. The CDR3 sequence: CASSRTGGYGEQYF. DNA for the CDR3: TGTGCCAGCAGTCGGACAGGGGGCTATGGCGAGCAGTACTTC.

This clonotype showed up just a few times. The chain employs TRBV9 and TRBJ2-5; 10 bases are shared with TRBD2. The CDR3 extends over 15 amino acids. Germline V gene lookup returns CDR1 SGDLS and CDR2 YYNGEE. V shed 0 bases, J shed 4 bases, and the junction held 3 bases outside the gene matches. CDR3 nucleotide sequence: TGTGCCAGCAGCGTAGGGGGGACTAGCGTAGAGACCCAGTACTTC. Its protein is CASSVGGTSVETQYF.

The chain links TRBV20-1 to TRBJ1-1; no reliable D call. The germline gives CDR1 DFQATT, CDR2 SNEGSKA (reference sequence). The length of the CDR3 is 11 residues. V was cut by 1 base and J by 6 bases, with 6 bases left in between. For the CDR3, the DNA is TGCAGTGCTAGAGTCAAACCTGAAGCTTTCTTT. Protein: CSARVKPEAFF.

This clonotype has ten or more counts. The rearrangement joins TRBV11-2 to TRBJ2-7; the D gene is possibly TRBD1 (6 bases). Germline CDR1 and CDR2: SGHAT and FQNNGV. The CDR3 length is 11 residues. V was pared by 6 bases and J by 6 bases, with 9 bases between. The DNA of the CDR3 is TGTGCCAGCAGTACAGGGCTCGAGCAGTACTTC. Translation gives CASSTGLEQYF.

This clonotype has at least ten counts. The V call is TRBV6-5, the J call TRBJ1-2; D not certain. The germline CDR1 and CDR2 sequences are MNHEY and SVGAGI. Trimming took off 4 bases at V and 6 bases at J, with 15 bases between the two ends. The CDR3 is made up of 14 amino acids. CDR3 coding DNA: TGTGCCAGCAGTTCGCGGACGGGTGCGGATGGCTACACCTTC. Its translation: CASSSRTGADGYTF.

V usage is TRBV12-3 or TRBV12-4 and J usage is TRBJ1-2; D unresolved. The germline V and J ends were trimmed by 6 bases and 0 bases, with 11 bases remaining between them. The CDR3 runs 14 residues. This CDR3 reads CASSLGFANYGYTF. For the CDR3, the DNA is TGTGCCAGCAGCCTGGGGTTCGCTAACTATGGCTACACCTTC.

This clonotype was recorded a few times. A read error may explain this, as a much larger clone is one base away. This chain uses TRBV29-1 with TRBJ1-1; 7 positions agree with TRBD1. This CDR3 has 13 amino acids. Germline V gene data show CDR1 as SQVTM and CDR2 as ANQGSEA. The CDR3 DNA follows: TGCAGCGTGGCGACAGGGACGAACACTGGAGCTTTCTTT. It encodes CSVATGTNTGAFF.

This chain connects TRBV25-1 to TRBJ2-6; 11 positions match TRBD1. The CDR3 consists of 16 residues. From germline, CDR1 is MGHDK and CDR2 SYGVNS. The V segment lost 4 bases and the J segment 2 bases; nucleotides outside the gene matches: 1. CDR3 bases: TGTGCCAGCAGTGGGACAGGGGGCCCTGGGGCCAACGTCCTGACTTTC. Protein product: CASSGTGGPGANVLTF.

This clonotype came up many times. The chain joins TRBV7-9 to TRBJ2-5; D is uncertain. Trimming took 1 base from V and 5 from J, leaving 8 bases between them. This CDR3 has 13 residues. The germline V gene encodes CDR1 SEHNR and CDR2 FQNEAQ (reference sequence). This CDR3 reads CASSLDLTETQYF. The CDR3 coding sequence is TGTGCCAGCAGCTTAGATCTTACGGAGACCCAGTACTTC.

This clonotype was counted many times. The rearrangement links TRBV7-2 to TRBJ2-2; TRBD2 might be the D (5 bases). The CDR3 runs 15 residues. Germline-derived CDR1 and CDR2 are SGHTA and FQGNSA. Between the trimmed V and J ends, which lost 5 bases and 3 bases, there was a span of 13 bases. CDR3 region: CASSRGLLDTGELFF. CDR3 in DNA: TGTGCCAGCAGCCGAGGGTTGTTGGACACCGGGGAGCTGTTTTTT.

A remark on this clonotype: A much larger clone sits a single nucleotide away, making a read error possible. In nucleotides, the CDR3 is TGTGCCGGTAAGGGGGCAGGGGGCACTGAAGCTTTCTTT. Translation gives CAGKGAGGTEAFF. The chain combines TRBV2 with TRBJ1-1; 7 bases are a match to TRBD1. Germline assignment: CDR1 SNHLY and CDR2 FYNNEI. The CDR3 has 13 residues. Trimming at V came to 11 bases and at J to 4 bases, leaving 10 bases not matched to a gene.

At least ten counts were recorded for this clonotype. V gene TRBV12-3 or TRBV12-4 combines with J gene TRBJ1-4; the D gene is possibly TRBD1 (5 bases). Trimming removed 1 base from V and 8 bases from J, with 8 bases in between. The CDR3 is made up of 13 amino acids. The CDR3 region has the DNA TGTGCCAGCAGTTTAGGGGACGGCGAAAAACTGTTTTTT. Amino acids: CASSLGDGEKLFF.

This clonotype was recorded a few times. The chain couples TRBV7-2 to TRBJ2-7; 12 nucleotides line up with TRBD2. Trimming at V came to 5 bases and at J to 4 bases, leaving 9 bases not matched to a gene. The germline gives CDR1 SGHTA, CDR2 FQGNSA. This CDR3 spans 16 amino acids. The CDR3 sequence is CASSPRLAGGGYEQYF. CDR3 DNA: TGTGCCAGCAGCCCGCGGCTAGCGGGAGGGGGTTACGAGCAGTACTTC.

Comment on this clonotype: A much more abundant neighbour one base away suggests this may be a read error. The CDR3 DNA reads TGCAGTGCTAGAGATTTGAGGGCGAACACTGAAGCTTTCTTT. The encoded protein is CSARDLRANTEAFF. This sequence joins TRBV20-1 and TRBJ1-1; D ambiguous. CDR3 length: 14 residues. The ends were cut back, 0 bases at V and 1 base at J, with 9 bases in the middle. CDR1 and CDR2 from the germline V gene are DFQATT and SNEGSKA (reference sequence).

The rearrangement joins TRBV6-5 to TRBJ2-2, with TRBD2 matching 7 bases. The V segment lost 5 bases and the J segment 7 bases; nucleotides outside the gene matches: 7. The CDR3 contains 14 residues. Germline CDR1 and CDR2: MNHEY and SVGAGI. The CDR3: CASSHYPSGGELFF. CDR3 in DNA: TGTGCCAGCAGTCATTACCCTAGCGGCGGGGAGCTGTTTTTT.

This clonotype was detected many times. V usage is TRBV24-1 and J usage is TRBJ1-1, with D uncertain. This CDR3 comprises 13 residues. V was trimmed by 4 bases and J by 4 bases, leaving 9 bases between them. Germline CDR1 KGHDR, CDR2 SFDVKD. CDR3 bases: TGTGCCACCAGTGACTCTCACGGCACTGAAGCTTTCTTT. Translated: CATSDSHGTEAFF.

This clonotype occurred a few times. The CDR3 DNA follows: TGTGCCAGCAGTTTATCACCACACAGCTTTACTCATCAGCCCCAGCATTTT. This sequence encodes CASSLSPHSFTHQPQHF. The chain is built from TRBV27 and TRBJ1-5, with no clear D. From germline, CDR1 is MNHEY and CDR2 SMNVEV (reference sequence). V lost 0 bases, J lost 5 bases, and 17 bases lay in between. This CDR3 comprises 17 residues.

The chain recombines TRBV20-1 with TRBJ2-6; no clear D. Germline V gene data show CDR1 as DFQATT and CDR2 as SNEGSKA (reference sequence). V was shortened by 7 bases and J by 2 bases, with 9 bases between the two germline ends. CDR3 length equals 13 residues. As DNA, the CDR3 is TGCAGTGTCCTCCGGGCTGGGGCCAACGTCCTGACTTTC. Translation: CSVLRAGANVLTF.

The table lists this clonotype with a few counts. The V and J genes are TRBV3-1 and TRBJ2-7, with a tentative D call TRBD1 (6 bases). Germline CDR1 and CDR2: LGHDT and YNNKEL (reference sequence). The germline V and J ends were trimmed by 3 bases and 2 bases, with 17 bases remaining between them. The CDR3 spans 16 residues. CDR3 protein: CASSHLLSGDPYEQYF. The DNA for the CDR3 is TGTGCCAGCAGCCACCTCTTGTCAGGGGACCCCTACGAGCAGTACTTC.

The V and J genes are TRBV4-2 and TRBJ2-7; D assignment may be TRBD1 or TRBD2 (5 bases each). Trimming left V 1 base short and J 7 bases short, with 11 bases between. Germline V CDR1 and CDR2: LGHNA, YNFKEQ. This CDR3 is built from 13 residues. The CDR3: CASSQVEGKEQYF. The CDR3 DNA follows: TGTGCCAGCAGCCAAGTCGAGGGGAAGGAGCAGTACTTC.

In regard to this clonotype: This sequence may be a read error, since a much larger clone differs from it by one base. Here the CDR3 omits its conserved ending phenylalanine or tryptophan, so a read error is the likely source. The gene calls are TRBV19 and TRBJ2-5; D is unresolved. Germline-derived CDR1 and CDR2 are LNHDA and SQIVND (reference sequence). The length of the CDR3 is 12 residues. Trimming removed 6 bases at V and 6 bases at J, with 11 bases between. This CDR3 reads CASRSGIQTQYS. CDR3 in DNA: TGTGCCAGTAGATCCGGAATTCAGACCCAGTACTCC.